This T cell receptor beta chain was captured in a study of T cell responses to AZD1222 COVID-19 vaccine. This table comes from immunoSEQ multiplex PCR, and its TCRdb copy is limited to in-frame clones, with some not included. Of 84,000 or so clones listed, roughly 90% are singletons. As for this clone: Its antigen is unknown.

Study-wide results and caveats: Reportedly, close to half of spike-specific TCRs are directed against unmutated variant regions. A rise in Spike-specific TCR breadth and depth followed two AZD1222 doses.

The CDR3 is 14 residues long. Germline loops: CDR1 MNHEY, CDR2 SVGAGI. Losses at the gene ends were 2 bases for V and 10 bases for J; bases not matched to a gene: 8. The starting material was peripheral blood, obtained on day 0 of AZD1222 vaccination. The J gene is TRBJ2-1, the V gene TRBV6-5; 7 positions match TRBD2. This clonotype was sampled from an adult in good health. The CDR3 DNA reads as TGTGCCAGCAGTTACCGACTAGCAGTAGAAGAGCAGTTCTTC. Encoded protein: CASSYRLAVEEQFF.